This entry lists 20 T cell receptor beta chains sequenced from one sample in a study of blood T cell repertoires in COVID-19. This table comes from immunoSEQ multiplex PCR, and its TCRdb copy is limited to in-frame clones, with some not included. This sample yields roughly 220,000 clones, of which almost 90% are seen a single time; roughly 15% belongs to the top ten. The sequenced sample was PBMCs or T cells enriched from blood (not recorded which). The receptors originated from a woman aged 45-59 years with acute COVID-19.

The chain employs TRBV18 and TRBJ2-4; TRBD1 agrees at 7 bases. This CDR3 spans 15 amino acids. With 3 bases clipped from V and 0 bases from J, the junction kept 2 bases outside the gene matches. From germline, CDR1 is KGHSH and CDR2 LQKENI. For the CDR3, the DNA is TGTGCCAGCTCACCGAACAGGGGAGCCAAAAACATTCAGTACTTC. Protein product: CASSPNRGAKNIQYF.

The chain combines TRBV5-1 with TRBJ2-7, with 8 bases aligning to TRBD1. CDR3 length equals 14 residues. J was trimmed by 7 bases and V by 2 bases; bases with no gene match: 8. Germline loops: CDR1 SGHRS, CDR2 YFSETQ. The chain's CDR3 is CASSFGTGGLEQYF. The CDR3 region has the DNA TGCGCCAGCAGCTTTGGGACAGGTGGACTAGAGCAGTACTTC.

The V and J genes are TRBV27 and TRBJ2-3; 8 bases map to TRBD2. The V gene's germline CDR1 is MNHEY and CDR2 SMNVEV (reference sequence). The V gene end was trimmed by 6 bases and the J gene end by 1 base; junction bases not matched to a gene: 9. This CDR3 spans 16 amino acids. The CDR3 DNA sequence: TGTGCCAGCAGCCGACCGGGGGGGCTTCGCACAGATACGCAGTATTTT. Residues: CASSRPGGLRTDTQYF.

The genes are TRBV7-2 and TRBJ2-1; TRBD2 might be the D (5 bases). The CDR3 runs 15 residues. Trimming took off 4 bases at V and 5 bases at J, with 15 bases between the two ends. The germline gives CDR1 SGHTA, CDR2 FQGNSA. The CDR3 sequence: CASSYPPRGDNEQFF. DNA for the CDR3: TGTGCCAGCAGCTATCCCCCTCGGGGAGACAATGAGCAGTTCTTC.

This rearrangement joins TRBV18 to TRBJ1-2; 10 nucleotides agree with TRBD1. Germline loops: CDR1 KGHSH, CDR2 LQKENI. The CDR3 sequence is 16 residues long. Trimming took 3 bases from V and 5 from J; bases not matched to a gene: 9. The CDR3 loop reads CASSPMGTGDPYGYTF. The DNA of the CDR3 is TGTGCCAGCTCACCTATGGGGACAGGGGACCCTTATGGCTACACCTTC. The variable domain in full, completed from reference TRBV18 and TRBJ1-2, reads NAGVMQNPRHLVRRRGQEARLRCSPMKGHSHVYWYRQLPEEGLKFMVYLQKENIIDESGMPKERFSAEFPKEGPSILRIQQVVRGDSAAYFCASSPMGTGDPYGYTFGSGTRLTVV.

J is TRBJ1-1 and V is TRBV7-8; D uncertain. This CDR3 region has 12 residues. CDR1 and CDR2 (germline): SGHVS, FQNEAQ. Trimming took off 5 bases at V and 1 base at J, with 5 bases between the two ends. CDR3 sequence reads: CASSGPNTEAFF. CDR3 nucleotides: TGTGCCAGCAGCGGCCCGAACACTGAAGCTTTCTTT.

The chain has TRBV19 and TRBJ2-1, with 13 bases aligning to TRBD2. There are 19 residues in the CDR3. Germline V CDR1 and CDR2: LNHDA, SQIVND (reference sequence). The V segment lost 3 bases and the J segment 4 bases; nucleotides outside the gene matches: 12. CDR3 nucleotide sequence: TGTGCCAGTAGTATTGGCGCCGGGACTAGCGGGGCCGATTACAATGAGCAGTTCTTC. Protein product: CASSIGAGTSGADYNEQFF.

The rearrangement links TRBV3-1 (or the pseudogene TRBV3-2) to TRBJ1-2; D perhaps matches TRBD1 (5 bases). CDR1 LGHDT and CDR2 YNNKEL come from the germline V gene (reference sequence). This CDR3 has 14 residues. V shed 4 bases and J shed 1 base, with 10 bases lying between them. The CDR3 reads CASSLRVYNYGYTF. The DNA of the CDR3 is TGTGCCAGCAGCCTCAGGGTGTATAACTATGGCTACACCTTC.

This clone was seen only once. The chain uses TRBV5-6 and TRBJ2-7, with a possible D match to TRBD2 (6 bases). Germline assignment: CDR1 SGHDT and CDR2 YYEEEE. The V end was cut by 1 base, the J end by 6 bases, with 20 bases between. The CDR3 has 16 residues. CDR3 amino acids: CASSLRLSRPRGEQYF. The DNA for the CDR3 is TGTGCCAGCAGCTTGCGCCTTAGCAGGCCGCGGGGCGAGCAGTACTTC.

The rearrangement links TRBV2 to TRBJ2-2, with TRBD2 matching over 10 bases. Germline CDR1 reads SNHLY; CDR2 reads FYNNEI. The CDR3 length is 15 residues. J was trimmed by 6 bases and V by 7 bases; bases with no gene match: 8. CDR3 residues: CASKSSGSVSGELFF. For the CDR3, the DNA is TGTGCCAGCAAGTCTAGCGGGAGTGTCTCCGGGGAGCTGTTTTTT.

This clone was detected only once. The V call is TRBV28, the J call TRBJ2-7; D is possibly TRBD2 (5 bases). Germline assignment: CDR1 MDHEN and CDR2 SYDVKM. The V end was cut by 1 base, the J end by 4 bases, with 8 bases between. This CDR3 contains 13 residues. CDR3 loop: CASSLLGVYEQYF. For the CDR3, the DNA is TGTGCCAGCAGTTTATTGGGAGTTTACGAGCAGTACTTC.

The chain joins TRBV12-5 to TRBJ2-1; possible D gene TRBD1, 5 bases. The V and J ends lost 5 bases and 10 bases respectively, with 9 bases between them. The germline gives CDR1 LGHNT, CDR2 FRNRAP. This CDR3 is built from 11 residues. The CDR3 nucleotides read TGTGCTAGTGGTATTGGACAAGAGCAGTTCTTC. Translation gives CASGIGQEQFF.

The gene calls are TRBV28 and TRBJ1-5; 8 nucleotides match TRBD1. The V and J ends lost 3 bases and 0 bases, in that order; junction bases with no gene match: 7. CDR1 and CDR2 from the germline V gene are MDHEN and SYDVKM. This CDR3 spans 17 amino acids. The DNA of the CDR3 is TGTGCCAGCAGTTTTCGGACAGGGCCGCTTAGCAATCAGCCCCAGCATTTT. Protein: CASSFRTGPLSNQPQHF.

The J gene is TRBJ2-7, the V gene TRBV25-1; D ambiguous. From germline, CDR1 is MGHDK and CDR2 SYGVNS. The CDR3 extends over 12 amino acids. V shed 5 bases and J shed 4 bases, with 9 bases lying between them. This CDR3 is CASSPGSYEQYF. CDR3 nucleotide sequence: TGTGCCAGCAGTCCAGGATCGTACGAGCAGTACTTC.

V usage is TRBV27 and J usage is TRBJ1-1; TRBD1 aligns across 8 bases. The length of the CDR3 is 16 residues. With 4 bases clipped from V and 3 bases from J, the junction kept 10 bases outside the gene matches. The germline CDR1 and CDR2 sequences are MNHEY and SMNVEV (reference sequence). The CDR3 is CASSSSDRVPHTEAFF. CDR3 coding DNA: TGTGCCAGCAGTTCCTCGGACAGGGTTCCCCACACTGAAGCTTTCTTT.

V is TRBV7-9 and J is TRBJ2-5, with a possible D match to TRBD2 (6 bases). CDR1 is SEHNR and CDR2 is FQNEAQ in the germline V gene (reference sequence). The V end was cut by 5 bases, the J end by 4 bases, with 20 bases between. This CDR3 spans 16 amino acids. The CDR3 sequence: CASSPHLAALGETQYF. As DNA, the CDR3 is TGTGCCAGCAGCCCCCATTTAGCGGCCCTTGGAGAGACCCAGTACTTC.

The chain combines TRBV6-5 with TRBJ2-1; maybe TRBD2 (6 bases). V lost 5 bases and J 4 bases, leaving 12 bases between the germline ends. The germline V gene has CDR1 MNHEY and CDR2 SVGAGI. This CDR3 contains 14 residues. CDR3 loop: CASSLARLYNEQFF. In nucleotides, the CDR3 is TGTGCCAGCAGTCTAGCGAGACTATACAATGAGCAGTTCTTC.

The chain carries TRBV19 and TRBJ2-1; possible D gene TRBD1, 6 bases. V shed 6 bases and J shed 0 bases, with 18 bases lying between them. CDR3 length equals 17 residues. Germline CDR1 reads LNHDA; CDR2 reads SQIVND (reference sequence). CDR3 residues: CASSPTGPGSSYNEQFF. The CDR3 DNA reads TGTGCCAGTAGCCCAACAGGGCCCGGAAGCTCCTACAATGAGCAGTTCTTC.

The V gene is TRBV7-8, the J gene TRBJ1-5; 7 positions agree with TRBD1. Germline CDR1 is SGHVS and CDR2 is FQNEAQ. The CDR3 runs 18 residues. The trim removed 0 bases at V and 1 base at J, leaving 9 bases unmatched. The CDR3 is CASSLAGGEVGSNQPQHF. DNA of the CDR3: TGTGCCAGCAGCTTAGCAGGGGGCGAGGTGGGGAGCAATCAGCCCCAGCATTTT.

This chain uses TRBV30 with TRBJ1-1; D may be TRBD1 (5 bases). Germline V gives CDR1 GTSNPN, CDR2 SVGIG (reference sequence). This CDR3 spans 13 amino acids. V was shortened by 5 bases and J by 2 bases, with 12 bases between the two germline ends. CDR3 residues: CAWLNQGNTEAFF. The CDR3 bases are TGTGCCTGGCTAAATCAGGGAAACACTGAAGCTTTCTTT. Variable domain in full (rest from reference TRBV30 and TRBJ1-1): SQTIHQWPATLVQPVGSPLSLECTVEGTSNPNLYWYRQAAGRGLQLLFYSVGIGQISSEVPQNLSASRPQDRQFILSSKKLLLSDSGFYLCAWLNQGNTEAFFGQGTRLTVV.